A selection of T cell receptor beta chains follows, all from one sample in a study of T cells in localized non-small cell lung cancer. Assay used: immunoSEQ multiplex PCR; TCRdb lists only in-frame clones, some missing. The sample contains roughly 30,000 clones, roughly 91% of which appear only once. This specimen was peripheral blood, taken before any cancer treatment. These receptors all come from a female donor aged 60 or older with stage III squamous cell lung carcinoma. CDR3s include the opening cysteine and the closing phenylalanine or tryptophan. Fields, in order: D gene, clone size, J gene, V gene, CDR3 DNA, CDR3 protein. A D gene is named only where the DNA matches it firmly. Rows may omit the clone size; those that give it use once, few, many or a size class.

TRBD1,.,TRBJ1-6,TRBV4-1,TGCGCCAGCAGCCAGGGGACAGTCGATTCACCCCTCCACTTT,CASSQGTVDSPLHF
TRBD1,.,TRBJ2-2,TRBV4-1,TGCGCCAGCAGCCCGGGACAGGGGGCGAACACCGGGGAGCTGTTTTTT,CASSPGQGANTGELFF
.,.,TRBJ1-6,TRBV2,TGTGCCAGCAGTGAAAGCAGGGGAAATTCACCCCTCCACTTT,CASSESRGNSPLHF
.,.,TRBJ2-5,TRBV27,TGTGCTAACAACCCCAGGGAGACCCAGTACTTC,CANNPRETQYF
.,.,TRBJ2-2,TRBV10-1,TGCGCCAGCAGTGAATCGGGGAACACCGGGGAGCTGTTTTTT,CASSESGNTGELFF
TRBD1,.,TRBJ2-7,TRBV11-3,TGTGCCAGCAGCTTAGGGGGACAGGCCACCTACGAGCAGTACTTC,CASSLGGQATYEQYF
.,.,TRBJ2-3,TRBV7-6,TGTGCCAGCAGCTTAGGAGGCGGCCAGAACACAGATACGCAGTATTTT,CASSLGGGQNTDTQYF
TRBD2,.,TRBJ2-5,TRBV5-8,TGTGCCAGCAGCTTGGGGACTAGCGCAGAGACCCAGTACTTC,CASSLGTSAETQYF
TRBD1,.,TRBJ1-1,TRBV6-6,TGTGCCAGCAGTTACGAGAGGGGGCGAGGCACTGAAGCTTTCTTT,CASSYERGRGTEAFF
.,.,TRBJ1-1,TRBV5-1,TGCGCCAGCAGCTTGCAGAGGGTGGACACTGAAGCTTTCTTT,CASSLQRVDTEAFF
TRBD1,once,TRBJ1-1,TRBV11-2,TGTGCCAGCAGCCCTCGGACAGGGGGGAACACTGAAGCTTTCTTT,CASSPRTGGNTEAFF
TRBD1,.,TRBJ1-1,TRBV7-9,TGTGCCAGCAGCTTGCGGGACAGGGATTCTGAAGCTTTCTTT,CASSLRDRDSEAFF
TRBD1,.,TRBJ2-3,TRBV5-1,TGCGCCAGCAGCGATACGGCAGGGGGCTCAGATACGCAGTATTTT,CASSDTAGGSDTQYF
.,.,TRBJ2-5,TRBV4-2,TGTGCCAGCAGCCAAGACCATGAGGCGGTCCACCAGTACTTC,CASSQDHEAVHQYF
TRBD1,.,TRBJ2-7,TRBV7-8,TGTGCCAGCAGCCTCTGGACAGGGGGCTCAAACGAGCAGTACTTC,CASSLWTGGSNEQYF
.,once,TRBJ1-2,TRBV28,TGTGCCAGCAGCCAGGACAGTTCCTATGGCTACACCTTC,CASSQDSSYGYTF
TRBD2,.,TRBJ2-5,TRBV11-3,TGTGCCAGCAGCTTGTTAGGGGGACTAGCGGGGGAGACCCAGTACTTC,CASSLLGGLAGETQYF
TRBD2,.,TRBJ2-1,TRBV18,TGTGCCAGCTCACCGCCTAGACTAGCGGGGACTAGCTCCTACAATGAGCAGTTCTTC,CASSPPRLAGTSSYNEQFF
.,few,TRBJ1-2,TRBV28,TGTGCCGGGGGGGACGGATTCTATGGCTACACCTTC,CAGGDGFYGYTF
TRBD1,.,TRBJ1-5,TRBV30,TGTGCCTGGAGACGGGCAGGGACAGGAGCCGCGTCTCAGCCCCAGCATTTT,CAWRRAGTGAASQPQHF
.,.,TRBJ2-2,TRBV6-1,TGTGCCAGCAGTGAAACCGGGGAGCTGTTTTTT,CASSETGELFF
.,.,TRBJ2-7,TRBV28,TGTGCCAGCAGAGGTTCGGTCCCCTACGAGCAGTACTTC,CASRGSVPYEQYF
TRBD1,.,TRBJ1-5,TRBV5-1,TGCGCCAGCAGCCCGGACAGGGGTGATCAGCCCCAGCATTTT,CASSPDRGDQPQHF
TRBD2,.,TRBJ2-1,TRBV9,TGTGCCAGCAGCGGAACCCCTTCGGGACTAGCGGGAGTCAATGAGCAGTTCTTC,CASSGTPSGLAGVNEQFF
.,.,TRBJ1-1,TRBV25-1,TGTGCCAGCCGACAGAGGAACACTGAAGCTTTCTTT,CASRQRNTEAFF
TRBD1,.,TRBJ2-7,TRBV5-4,TGTGCCAGCAGCCCGGGACAGGGGAGGAAGCAGTACTTC,CASSPGQGRKQYF
.,.,TRBJ1-2,TRBV7-9,TGTGCCAGCAGCTTAGCGCACTCCCCGGGGGGCTATGGCTACACCTTC,CASSLAHSPGGYGYTF
.,.,TRBJ2-3,TRBV7-6,TGTGCCAGCAGCCAAGTACAGGGCTCGGCAGCAGATACGCAGTATTTT,CASSQVQGSAADTQYF
.,.,TRBJ2-1,TRBV10-1,TGCGCCAGCAGTGAGGCCGACAGGTTCCTCTCCTACAATGAGCAGTTCTTC,CASSEADRFLSYNEQFF
.,.,TRBJ2-7,TRBV6-5,TGTGCCAGCAGGCTAGGTAGCGAGCAGTACTTC,CASRLGSEQYF
.,.,TRBJ2-5,TRBV28,TGTGCCAGCAGTTTAAGACAGGTTCAAGAGACCCAGTACTTC,CASSLRQVQETQYF
.,.,TRBJ2-7,TRBV18,TGTGCCAGCTCACCGAACAGGGCGGACGAGCAGTACTTC,CASSPNRADEQYF
.,.,TRBJ2-5,TRBV29-1,TGCAGCGTTTCAAAGACAGGAATTCAAGAGACCCAGTACTTC,CSVSKTGIQETQYF
.,.,TRBJ2-3,TRBV2,TGTGCCAGCAAAGAGCGGTCTGACACAGATACGCAGTATTTT,CASKERSDTDTQYF
.,.,TRBJ2-7,TRBV5-1,TGCGCCAGCAGCTTGATGCACTCCTACGAGCAGTACTTC,CASSLMHSYEQYF
.,.,TRBJ2-6,TRBV6-6,TGTGCCAGCAGTATAGACTTCTCTGGGGCCAACGTCCTGACTTTC,CASSIDFSGANVLTF
.,.,TRBJ1-2,TRBV5-1,TGCGCCAGCAGCTTGGCCTCCCCGGGGAATCCCTATGGCTACACCTTC,CASSLASPGNPYGYTF
.,.,TRBJ1-2,TRBV5-4,TGTGCCAGCAGATCGGGGCTAGAAGGAAAAAATGGCTACACCTTC,CASRSGLEGKNGYTF
.,.,TRBJ2-3,TRBV5-1,TGCGCCAGCAACGATGGAGTGGGCACAGATACGCAGTATTTT,CASNDGVGTDTQYF
.,.,TRBJ1-4,TRBV11-2,TGTGCCAGCAGCTTTTGGGGGGACGAAAAACTGTTTTTT,CASSFWGDEKLFF
TRBD1,.,TRBJ2-1,TRBV9,TGTGCCAGCAGCCGACAGGGTTCCTACAATGAGCAGTTCTTC,CASSRQGSYNEQFF
.,.,TRBJ2-2,TRBV9,TGTGCCAGCAGCCTAGGGGGGGTCCACACCGGGGAGCTGTTTTTT,CASSLGGVHTGELFF
.,.,TRBJ2-2,TRBV5-1,TGCGCCAGCAGCTTGGCCGGACAGCCTTCGAACACCGGGGAGCTGTTTTTT,CASSLAGQPSNTGELFF
.,.,TRBJ2-7,TRBV28,TGTGCCAGCAGTTTAGCTGGGGTCTCCTACGAGCAGTACTTC,CASSLAGVSYEQYF
.,.,TRBJ2-3,TRBV6-5,TGTGCCAGCAGTTCCCCATACCCGGGAGATACGCAGTATTTT,CASSSPYPGDTQYF
.,.,TRBJ2-3,TRBV25-1,TGTGCCAGCAGAAGGGGAGATACGCAGTATTTT,CASRRGDTQYF
TRBD1,.,TRBJ2-3,TRBV9,TGTGCCAGCAGCGGGCACAGGGGCCGGAGCACAGATACGCAGTATTTT,CASSGHRGRSTDTQYF
.,.,TRBJ2-2,TRBV5-6,TGTGCCAGCAGCTTGAAGGTGTACACCGGGGAGCTGTTTTTT,CASSLKVYTGELFF
.,.,TRBJ2-3,TRBV10-1,TGCGCCAGCAGGCGACTGGGAATAAACACAGATACGCAGTATTTT,CASRRLGINTDTQYF
.,.,TRBJ1-3,TRBV10-2,TGCGCCGCCCAGGAGCCCTCCTCTGGAAACACCATATATTTT,CAAQEPSSGNTIYF
TRBD1,.,TRBJ1-2,TRBV5-5,TGTGCCAGCAGCTTGGACAGGGGGTATGGCTACACCTTC,CASSLDRGYGYTF
.,.,TRBJ1-5,TRBV5-4,TGTGCCAGCAGCCGAGAAAACAGGGCTGCGGATCAGCCCCAGCATTTT,CASSRENRAADQPQHF
.,.,TRBJ2-3,TRBV10-3,TGTGCCGGGGGGGGCGGGGTAGATACGCAGTATTTT,CAGGGGVDTQYF
TRBD1,once,TRBJ1-2,TRBV2,TGTGCCAGGCCGCGGGACAGGGGGCTCCACGGCTACACCTTC,CARPRDRGLHGYTF
.,.,TRBJ1-2,TRBV14,TGTGCCAGCAGCCAAGACCGGAGCTATGGCTACACCTTC,CASSQDRSYGYTF